This TCR beta chain is drawn from a study of Graves' ophthalmopathy and Graves' hyperthyroidism. CDR3 regions of TCR beta were amplified from RNA transcripts. HTBI-primed RT-PCR formed the first round, and a multiplex PCR formed the second. TCRdb re-called the multiplex PCR reads through MiXCR, storing one row per CDR3 protein. The data hold around 520,000 distinct CDR3 sequences, with 39% observed a single time. With respect to this clonotype: Its antigen is unknown.

Study-level results: Most expanded clonotypes in thyroid above 0.001 frequency also showed up in blood.

The material sequenced was peripheral blood or thyroid tissue (not recorded which). This TCR came from an adult man with Graves' hyperthyroidism.

The DNA of the CDR3 is TGTGCCAGCAGCCAAGATAAGGCTCGCCCGGGGGATACGCAGTATTTT. Its translation: CASSQDKARPGDTQYF. The chain combines TRBV7-9 with TRBJ2-3, with D possibly being TRBD2 (5 bases). V lost 5 bases to trimming and J lost 6 bases, with 21 bases between them. The CDR3 is made up of 16 amino acids. From germline, CDR1 is SEHNR and CDR2 FQNEAQ (reference sequence).